This entry describes one TCR beta chain. Some clones are missing from TCRdb's copy, which holds only in-frame ones; the method was immunoSEQ multiplex PCR. The data contain more than 300,000 clones, just over 85% of them singletons. This entry comes from a study of blood T cell repertoires in COVID-19. Across the whole study: Sources were T cells, B-cell-depleted T cells, or PBMCs; the material itself was cDNA or gDNA.

The CDR3 length is 13 residues. Germline V gives CDR1 SGHRS, CDR2 YFSETQ. Trimming stripped 5 bases from V and 11 bases from J, with 19 bases between. This sequence was found in a woman younger than 30 who had recovered from COVID-19. The material sequenced was PBMCs or T cells enriched from blood (not recorded which). V gene TRBV5-1 combines with J gene TRBJ1-1; D might be TRBD1 (5 bases). For the CDR3, the DNA is TGCGCCAGCAGAAAACAGGATAATGGTAGGGCTTTCTTT. It is translated as CASRKQDNGRAFF.